This T cell receptor beta chain was identified during a study of T cell changes during pregnancy in multiple sclerosis. Profiling relied on immunoSEQ multiplex PCR, and the TCRdb table lists in-frame clones only, not all of them. The table records roughly 49,000 clones, 93% of them present only once. Trimming at V came to 0 bases and at J to 12 bases, leaving 14 bases not matched to a gene. Germline CDR1 is SGHAT and CDR2 is FQNNGV. This CDR3 is 18 amino acids long. Sequencing was performed on CD8+ T cells from peripheral blood mononuclear cells, taken after pregnancy. The chain has TRBV11-2 and TRBJ2-1; 13 bases fit TRBD2. The clonotype comes from a female donor with multiple sclerosis, enrolled in a pregnancy study. CDR3: CASSLDTGTSGVPQGQFF. The CDR3 DNA reads as TGTGCCAGCAGCTTAGATACCGGGACTAGCGGGGTCCCCCAAGGGCAGTTCTTC.